Listed below are T cell receptor beta chains from one sample, sequenced in a study of CXCR3-negative and CXCR3-positive naive CD8 T cells. Reprocessing the 5' RACE reads, TCRdb reports a single entry for every CDR3 protein and omits DNA. This sample's table has more than 100,000 distinct CDR3 sequences. Sequencing was carried out using naive CXCR3+ CD8+ T cells from blood. The receptors were sampled from a human donor in good health. Some clones in this sample may be carry-over from other donors' samples. CDR3s include the opening cysteine and the closing phenylalanine or tryptophan.

J gene | V gene | CDR3 protein
TRBJ1-5 | TRBV3-1 | CASSQEVGAHAQPQHF
TRBJ1-6 | TRBV20-1 | CSAEGTEVNSPLHF
TRBJ1-5 | TRBV7-8 | CASSLWGESNQPQHF
TRBJ1-1 | TRBV10-3 | CAISESGDHPGNTEAFF
TRBJ1-5 | TRBV5-6 | CASSHWGGRNQPQHF
TRBJ2-4 | TRBV21-1 | CASSKSRDGLGAKNIQYF
TRBJ2-5 | TRBV11-2 | CASSRSQRTLQETQYF
TRBJ2-7 | TRBV2 | CASSESSGESYEQYF
TRBJ1-1 | TRBV14 | CASSQDLGFWGTEAFF
TRBJ1-1 | TRBV10-1 | CASIIGTGNTEAFF
TRBJ2-1 | TRBV20-1 | CSARDSDRRDRAFDEQFF
TRBJ1-1 | TRBV7-9 | CASSLMHRTFEAFF
TRBJ1-1 | TRBV20-1 | CSAREGAWEAFF
TRBJ2-7 | TRBV11-2 | CASSPEAPYEQYF
TRBJ2-1 | TRBV28 | CASSLGQGEGNEQFF
TRBJ2-5 | TRBV4-2 | CASSPTVLEETQYF
TRBJ1-2 | TRBV30 | CAWTYDPYGYTF
TRBJ2-7 | TRBV29-1 | CSARTSGAYEQYF
TRBJ2-7 | TRBV20-1 | CSAREQGSYEQYF
TRBJ2-7 | TRBV28 | CASSTGVTGYEQYF
TRBJ1-4 | TRBV18 | CASSHGDATNEKLFF
TRBJ2-2 | TRBV12-3/TRBV12-4 | CASSPLTGPGELFF
TRBJ2-2 | TRBV7-9 | CASSLWADTGELFF
TRBJ2-1 | TRBV29-1 | CSVEPAGQGVNEQFF